Given below is one T cell receptor beta chain in context. Several immunoSEQ 96-well plates shared each subset's DNA, each plate a replicate. Clones were sequenced by immunoSEQ multiplex PCR, and TCRdb holds only the in-frame ones, with some missing. The repertoire includes around 1 million clones, around 80% of them detected once, and over 1.3% sits in the top ten. Germline assignment: CDR1 SNHLY and CDR2 FYNNEI. The CDR3 length is 15 residues. V was clipped by 6 bases and J by 1 base, with 15 bases between them. The sample is drawn from a study of shared clonotypes between healthy human individuals. Turning to the study itself: Plates per donor: three CD4 naive, three CD4 memory, two CD8 naive, one CD8 memory.

This receptor was identified in a man aged 18 to 35 in good health. Source material: memory CD4+ T cells sorted from blood. Specified subset: CD45RA-negative fraction. The V call is TRBV2, the J call TRBJ1-1; D uncertain. CDR3 amino acids: CASSRTRGGNTEAFF. The CDR3 nucleotides read TGTGCCAGCAGCCGCACCCGAGGAGGGAACACTGAAGCTTTCTTT.